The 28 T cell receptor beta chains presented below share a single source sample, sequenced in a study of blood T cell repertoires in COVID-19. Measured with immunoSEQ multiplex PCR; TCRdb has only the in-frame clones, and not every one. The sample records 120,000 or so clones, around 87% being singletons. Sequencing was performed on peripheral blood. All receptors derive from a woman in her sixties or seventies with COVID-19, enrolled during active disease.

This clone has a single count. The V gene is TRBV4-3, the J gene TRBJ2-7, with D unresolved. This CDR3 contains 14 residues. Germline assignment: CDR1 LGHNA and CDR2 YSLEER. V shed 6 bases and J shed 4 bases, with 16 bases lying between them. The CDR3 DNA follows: TGCGCCAGCAGGCTGCGTGACATTTTGTACGAGCAGTACTTC. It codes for CASRLRDILYEQYF.

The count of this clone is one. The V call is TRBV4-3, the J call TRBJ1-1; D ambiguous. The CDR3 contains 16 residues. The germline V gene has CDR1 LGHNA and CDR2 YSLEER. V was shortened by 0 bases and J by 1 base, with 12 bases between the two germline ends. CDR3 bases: TGCGCCAGCAGCCAAGATCTCGCTCGGTCGAACACTGAAGCTTTCTTT. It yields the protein CASSQDLARSNTEAFF.

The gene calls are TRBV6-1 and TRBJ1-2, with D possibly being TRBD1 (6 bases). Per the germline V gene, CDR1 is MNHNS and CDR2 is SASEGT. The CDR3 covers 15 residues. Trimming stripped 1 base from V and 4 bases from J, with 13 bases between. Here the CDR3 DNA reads TGTGCCAGCAGTGAAGACACAGGGCCCTTCTATGGCTACACCTTC. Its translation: CASSEDTGPFYGYTF.

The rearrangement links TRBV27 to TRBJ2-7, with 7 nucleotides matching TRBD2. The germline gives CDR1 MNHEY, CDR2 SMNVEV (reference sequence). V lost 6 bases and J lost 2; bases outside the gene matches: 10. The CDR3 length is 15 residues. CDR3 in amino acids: CASSYAGDLTYEQYF. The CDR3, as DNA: TGTGCCAGCAGCTACGCGGGGGACCTTACCTACGAGCAGTACTTC.

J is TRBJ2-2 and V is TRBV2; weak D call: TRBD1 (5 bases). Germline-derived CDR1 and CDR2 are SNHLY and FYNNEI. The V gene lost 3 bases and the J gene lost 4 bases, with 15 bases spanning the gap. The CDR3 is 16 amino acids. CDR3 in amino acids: CASSEIRADSTGELFF. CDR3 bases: TGTGCCAGCAGTGAGATTCGGGCAGACAGCACCGGGGAGCTGTTTTTT.

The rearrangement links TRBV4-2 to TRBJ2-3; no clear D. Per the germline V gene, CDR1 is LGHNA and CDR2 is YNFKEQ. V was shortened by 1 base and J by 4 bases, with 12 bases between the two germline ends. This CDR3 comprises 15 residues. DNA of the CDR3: TGTGCCAGCAGCCAAGTCCGAGGCCCTGCAGATACGCAGTATTTT. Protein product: CASSQVRGPADTQYF.

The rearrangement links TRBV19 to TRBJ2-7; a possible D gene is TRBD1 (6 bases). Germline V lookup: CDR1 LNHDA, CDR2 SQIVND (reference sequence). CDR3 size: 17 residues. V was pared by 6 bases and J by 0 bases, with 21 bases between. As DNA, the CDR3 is TGTGCCAGTAGAACTAGTTTCGGAACGGGACACTCCTACGAGCAGTACTTC. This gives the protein CASRTSFGTGHSYEQYF.

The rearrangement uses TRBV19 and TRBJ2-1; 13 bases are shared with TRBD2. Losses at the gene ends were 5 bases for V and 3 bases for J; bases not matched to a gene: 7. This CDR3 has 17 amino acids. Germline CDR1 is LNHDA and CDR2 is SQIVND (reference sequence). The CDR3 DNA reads TGTGCCAGTAGTGATCTAGGACTAGCGGGGGACTACAATGAGCAGTTCTTC. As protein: CASSDLGLAGDYNEQFF.

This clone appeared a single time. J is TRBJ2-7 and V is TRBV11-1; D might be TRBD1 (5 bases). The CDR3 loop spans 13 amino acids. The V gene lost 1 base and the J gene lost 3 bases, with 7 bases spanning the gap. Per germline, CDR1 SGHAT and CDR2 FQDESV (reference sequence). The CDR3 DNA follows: TGTGCCAGCAGCTTAGGACAGAGCTACGAGCAGTACTTC. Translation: CASSLGQSYEQYF. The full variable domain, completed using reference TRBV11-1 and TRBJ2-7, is EAEVAQSPRYKITEKSQAVAFWCDPISGHATLYWYRQILGQGPELLVQFQDESVVDDSQLPKDRFSAERLKGVDSTLKIQPAELGDSAMYLCASSLGQSYEQYFGPGTRLTVT.

CDR3 sequence: CASSYSGQGNTEAFF. CDR3 bases: TGTGCCAGCAGTTACTCGGGACAGGGGAACACTGAAGCTTTCTTT. The chain employs TRBV6-6 and TRBJ1-1; 9 bases fit TRBD1. This CDR3 spans 15 amino acids. CDR1 and CDR2 from the germline V gene are MNHNY and SVGAGI (reference sequence). The V gene end was trimmed by 0 bases and the J gene end by 1 base; junction bases not matched to a gene: 0.

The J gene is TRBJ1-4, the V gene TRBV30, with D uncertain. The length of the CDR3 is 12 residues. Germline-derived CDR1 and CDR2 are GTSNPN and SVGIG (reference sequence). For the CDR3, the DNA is TGTGGGGCAGCTCCGCAAAATGAAAAACTGTTTTTT. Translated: CGAAPQNEKLFF.

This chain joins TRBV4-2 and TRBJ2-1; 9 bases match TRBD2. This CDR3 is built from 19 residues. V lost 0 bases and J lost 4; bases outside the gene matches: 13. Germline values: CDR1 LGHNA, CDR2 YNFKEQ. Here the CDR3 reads CASSQDGAGGPREYNEQFF. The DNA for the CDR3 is TGTGCCAGCAGCCAAGATGGAGCGGGGGGCCCCCGGGAGTACAATGAGCAGTTCTTC.

CDR3: CASSLTDIYGYTF. The CDR3 DNA follows: TGTGCCAGCAGCTTAACAGATATCTATGGCTACACCTTC. The V gene is TRBV7-9, the J gene TRBJ1-2; D is unclear. The ends were cut back, 2 bases at V and 4 bases at J, with 8 bases in the middle. This CDR3 has 13 residues. Germline lookup yields CDR1 SEHNR and CDR2 FQNEAQ (reference sequence).

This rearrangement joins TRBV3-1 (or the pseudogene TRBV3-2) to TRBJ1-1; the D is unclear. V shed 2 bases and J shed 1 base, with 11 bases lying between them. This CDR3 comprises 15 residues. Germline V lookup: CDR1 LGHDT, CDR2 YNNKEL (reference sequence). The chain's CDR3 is CASSQILGRNTEAFF. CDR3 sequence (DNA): TGTGCCAGCAGCCAAATACTGGGCCGGAACACTGAAGCTTTCTTT.

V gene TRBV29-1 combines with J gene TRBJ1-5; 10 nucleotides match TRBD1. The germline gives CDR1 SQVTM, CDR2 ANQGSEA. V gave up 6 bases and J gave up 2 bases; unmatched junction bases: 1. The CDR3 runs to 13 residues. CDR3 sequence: CSVGQGGNQPQHF. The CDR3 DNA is TGCAGCGTCGGACAGGGGGGCAATCAGCCCCAGCATTTT.

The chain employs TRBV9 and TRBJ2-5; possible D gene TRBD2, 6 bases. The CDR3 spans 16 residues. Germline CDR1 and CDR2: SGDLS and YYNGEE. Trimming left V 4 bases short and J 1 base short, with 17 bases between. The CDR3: CASSIGGLARQETQYF. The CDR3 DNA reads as TGTGCCAGCAGCATCGGCGGCCTAGCGCGCCAAGAGACCCAGTACTTC.

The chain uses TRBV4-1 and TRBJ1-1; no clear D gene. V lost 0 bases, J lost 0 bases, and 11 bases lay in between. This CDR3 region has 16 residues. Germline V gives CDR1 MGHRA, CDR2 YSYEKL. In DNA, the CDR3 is TGCGCCAGCAGCCAAGAATTTGGCAGATTGAACACTGAAGCTTTCTTT. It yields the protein CASSQEFGRLNTEAFF.

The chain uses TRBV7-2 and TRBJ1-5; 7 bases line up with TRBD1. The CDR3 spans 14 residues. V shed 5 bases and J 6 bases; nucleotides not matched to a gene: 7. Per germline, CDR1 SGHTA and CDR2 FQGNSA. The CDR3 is CASSAYQGGQPQHF. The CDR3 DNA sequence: TGTGCCAGCAGCGCCTATCAGGGGGGTCAGCCCCAGCATTTT.

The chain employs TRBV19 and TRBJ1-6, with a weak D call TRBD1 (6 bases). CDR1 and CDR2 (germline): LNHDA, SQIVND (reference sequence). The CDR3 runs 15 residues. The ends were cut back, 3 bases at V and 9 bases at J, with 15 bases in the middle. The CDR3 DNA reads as TGTGCCAGTAGTATGAAGAGGGGGACATTTTCACCCCTCCACTTT. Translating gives CASSMKRGTFSPLHF. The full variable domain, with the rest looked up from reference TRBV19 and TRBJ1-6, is DGGITQSPKYLFRKEGQNVTLSCEQNLNHDAMYWYRQDPGQGLRLIYYSQIVNDFQKGDIAEGYSVSREKKESFPLTVTSAQKNPTAFYLCASSMKRGTFSPLHFGNGTRLTVT.

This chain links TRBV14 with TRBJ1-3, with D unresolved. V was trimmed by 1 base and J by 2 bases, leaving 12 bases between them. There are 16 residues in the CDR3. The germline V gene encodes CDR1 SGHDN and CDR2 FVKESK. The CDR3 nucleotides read TGTGCCAGCAGCCAAGGGGGAGTGGCAGCTGGAAACACCATATATTTT. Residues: CASSQGGVAAGNTIYF.

The CDR3, as DNA: TGCGCCAGCAGCCCAAACAGGGGGCTAGACTATGGCTACACCTTC. Amino acid sequence: CASSPNRGLDYGYTF. The chain uses TRBV4-1 and TRBJ1-2; 9 bases match TRBD1. J lost 3 bases, V lost 4 bases, and 6 bases had no gene match. Germline CDR1 reads MGHRA; CDR2 reads YSYEKL. The CDR3 totals 15 residues.

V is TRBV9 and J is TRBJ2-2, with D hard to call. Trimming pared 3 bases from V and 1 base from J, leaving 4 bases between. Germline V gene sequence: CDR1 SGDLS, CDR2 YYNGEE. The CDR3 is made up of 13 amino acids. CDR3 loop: CASSGRNTGELFF. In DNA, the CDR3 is TGTGCCAGCAGCGGCAGGAACACCGGGGAGCTGTTTTTT.

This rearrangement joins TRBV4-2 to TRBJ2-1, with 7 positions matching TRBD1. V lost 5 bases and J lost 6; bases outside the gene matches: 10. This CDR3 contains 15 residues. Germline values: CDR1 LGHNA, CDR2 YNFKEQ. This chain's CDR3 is CASSFPTGISNEQFF. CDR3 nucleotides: TGTGCCAGCAGCTTCCCGACAGGGATAAGCAATGAGCAGTTCTTC.

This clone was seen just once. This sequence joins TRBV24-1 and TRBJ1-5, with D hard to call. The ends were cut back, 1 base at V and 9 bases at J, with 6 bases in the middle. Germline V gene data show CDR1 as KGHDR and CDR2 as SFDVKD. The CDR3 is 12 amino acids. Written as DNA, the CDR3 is TGTGCCACCAGTGATTTATCCCTGCCCCAGCATTTT. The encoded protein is CATSDLSLPQHF.

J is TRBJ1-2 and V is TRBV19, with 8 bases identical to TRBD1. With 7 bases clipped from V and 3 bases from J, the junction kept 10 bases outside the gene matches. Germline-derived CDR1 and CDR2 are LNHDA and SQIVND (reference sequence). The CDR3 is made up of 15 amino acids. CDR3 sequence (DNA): TGTGCCAGTACTCCCGGACAGGGAGGGCACTATGGCTACACCTTC. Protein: CASTPGQGGHYGYTF.

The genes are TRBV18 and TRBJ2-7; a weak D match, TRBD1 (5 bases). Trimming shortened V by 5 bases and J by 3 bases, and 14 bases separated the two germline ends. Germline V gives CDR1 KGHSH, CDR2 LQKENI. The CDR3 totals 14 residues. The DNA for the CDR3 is TGTGCCAGCTCAATACAGGTAACTCACTACGAGCAGTACTTC. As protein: CASSIQVTHYEQYF.

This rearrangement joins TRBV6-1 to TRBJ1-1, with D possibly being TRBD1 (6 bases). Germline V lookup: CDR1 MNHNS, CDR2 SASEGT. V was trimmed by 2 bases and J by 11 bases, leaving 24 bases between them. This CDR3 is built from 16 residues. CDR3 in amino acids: CASSEILVARGGLAFF. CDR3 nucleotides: TGTGCCAGCAGTGAAATATTGGTGGCGAGGGGGGGCTTGGCTTTCTTT.

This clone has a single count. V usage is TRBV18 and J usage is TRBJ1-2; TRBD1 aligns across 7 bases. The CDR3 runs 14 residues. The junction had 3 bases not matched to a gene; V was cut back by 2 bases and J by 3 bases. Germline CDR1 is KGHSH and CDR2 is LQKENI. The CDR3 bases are TGTGCCAGCTCACCAGGTACAGGGGACTATGGCTACACCTTC. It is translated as CASSPGTGDYGYTF.